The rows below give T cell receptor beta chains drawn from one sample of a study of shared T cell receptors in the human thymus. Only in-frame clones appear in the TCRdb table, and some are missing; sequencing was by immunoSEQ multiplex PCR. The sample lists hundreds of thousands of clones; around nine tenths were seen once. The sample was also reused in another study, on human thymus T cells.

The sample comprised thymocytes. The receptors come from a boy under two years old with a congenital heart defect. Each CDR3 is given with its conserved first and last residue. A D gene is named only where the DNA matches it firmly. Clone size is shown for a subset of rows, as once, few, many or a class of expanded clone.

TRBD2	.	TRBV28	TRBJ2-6	CASSSGLAGGPTRGANVLTF	TGTGCCAGCAGTTCGGGACTAGCGGGAGGGCCTACCCGAGGAGCCAACGTCCTGACTTTC
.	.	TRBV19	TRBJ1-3	CASKNAGQLNSSGNTIYF	TGTGCCAGTAAGAATGCAGGACAATTAAATTCCTCTGGAAACACCATATATTTT
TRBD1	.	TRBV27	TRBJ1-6	CASSSPGTDDSPLHF	TGTGCCAGCAGTTCCCCCGGGACAGACGATTCACCCCTCCACTTT
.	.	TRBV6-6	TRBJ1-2	CASSWGAANYGYTF	TGTGCCAGCAGTTGGGGCGCAGCTAACTATGGCTACACCTTC
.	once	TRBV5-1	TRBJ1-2	CASSLGRTDYGYTF	TGCGCCAGCAGCTTGGGGAGGACAGATTATGGCTACACCTTC
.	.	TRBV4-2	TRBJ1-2	CASSQVTVAVYGYTF	TGTGCCAGCAGCCAAGTTACAGTAGCGGTCTATGGCTACACCTTC
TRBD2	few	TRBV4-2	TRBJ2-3	CASSQVAGMGTDTQYF	TGTGCCAGCAGCCAAGTAGCGGGAATGGGCACAGATACGCAGTATTTT
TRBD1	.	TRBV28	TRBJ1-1	CASRINPGGSDTEAFF	TGTGCCAGCAGAATTAACCCAGGGGGCTCGGACACTGAAGCTTTCTTT
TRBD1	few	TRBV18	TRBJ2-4	CASSPKDRGVKNIQYF	TGTGCCAGCTCACCCAAGGACAGGGGAGTCAAAAACATTCAGTACTTC
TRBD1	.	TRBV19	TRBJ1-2	CASSMETGAHPYGYTF	TGTGCCAGTAGTATGGAGACAGGGGCCCATCCCTATGGCTACACCTTC
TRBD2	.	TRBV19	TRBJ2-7	CATRGGYSTSYEQYF	TGTGCCACCCGGGGGGGCTATTCTACCTCCTACGAGCAGTACTTC
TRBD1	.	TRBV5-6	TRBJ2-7	CASSLDSRQGPDEQYF	TGTGCCAGCAGCTTGGATTCTCGACAGGGACCTGACGAGCAGTACTTC
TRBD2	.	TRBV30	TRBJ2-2	CACRAGGDTGELFF	TGTGCCTGCCGAGCGGGAGGGGACACCGGGGAGCTGTTTTTT
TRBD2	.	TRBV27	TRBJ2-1	CASRVGLAGGSPLDLNEQFF	TGTGCCAGCAGGGTAGGGCTAGCGGGAGGTTCACCCCTCGACCTCAATGAGCAGTTCTTC
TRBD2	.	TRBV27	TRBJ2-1	CASSSSLLAGALYNEQFF	TGTGCCAGCAGTTCCTCCCTTCTAGCGGGAGCCCTCTACAATGAGCAGTTCTTC
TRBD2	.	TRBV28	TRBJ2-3	CASRVAGSTDTQYF	TGTGCCAGCCGAGTAGCGGGGAGCACAGATACGCAGTATTTT
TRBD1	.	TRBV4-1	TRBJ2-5	CASSQVTREGGKTQYF	TGCGCCAGCAGCCAAGTTACTAGGGAAGGGGGCAAGACCCAGTACTTC
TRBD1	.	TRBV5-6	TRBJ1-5	CASSLTGTDYSNQPQHF	TGTGCCAGCAGCCTTACCGGGACAGACTATAGCAATCAGCCCCAGCATTTT
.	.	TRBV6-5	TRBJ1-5	CASSLRHYQPQHF	TGTGCCAGCAGCCTCAGACATTATCAGCCCCAGCATTTT
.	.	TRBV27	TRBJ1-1	CASRLDTRNTEAFF	TGTGCCAGCAGACTCGACACCCGGAACACTGAAGCTTTCTTT
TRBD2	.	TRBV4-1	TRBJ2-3	CASSQAPLAGVTDTQYF	TGCGCCAGCAGCCAAGCCCCACTAGCGGGAGTGACAGATACGCAGTATTTT
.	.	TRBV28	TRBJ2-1	CASSFLQGPSYNEQFF	TGTGCCAGCAGTTTTTTACAGGGACCATCCTACAATGAGCAGTTCTTC
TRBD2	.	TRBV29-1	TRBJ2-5	CSVEGASGRGSVETQYF	TGCAGCGTTGAAGGGGCTAGCGGGAGGGGATCAGTGGAGACCCAGTACTTC
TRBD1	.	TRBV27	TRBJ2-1	CASNSGTVNEQFF	TGTGCCAGCAACTCCGGGACAGTGAATGAGCAGTTCTTC
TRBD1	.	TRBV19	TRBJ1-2	CASKPGQGAGGYTF	TGTGCCAGTAAACCGGGACAGGGGGCTGGGGGCTACACCTTC
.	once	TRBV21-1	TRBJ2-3	CASWPCTDTQYF	TGTGCCAGCTGGCCCTGCACAGATACGCAGTATTTT
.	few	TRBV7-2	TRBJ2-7	CASSAGGRRLHEQYF	TGTGCCAGCAGCGCCGGGGGACGGAGGCTACACGAGCAGTACTTC
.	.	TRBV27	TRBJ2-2	CASSLYQDSLLWTGELFF	TGTGCCAGCAGTTTATATCAAGACTCTCTCCTGTGGACCGGGGAGCTGTTTTTT
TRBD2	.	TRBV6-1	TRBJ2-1	CASSEKGGTSGYNEQFF	TGTGCCAGCAGTGAAAAGGGTGGTACTAGCGGATACAATGAGCAGTTCTTC